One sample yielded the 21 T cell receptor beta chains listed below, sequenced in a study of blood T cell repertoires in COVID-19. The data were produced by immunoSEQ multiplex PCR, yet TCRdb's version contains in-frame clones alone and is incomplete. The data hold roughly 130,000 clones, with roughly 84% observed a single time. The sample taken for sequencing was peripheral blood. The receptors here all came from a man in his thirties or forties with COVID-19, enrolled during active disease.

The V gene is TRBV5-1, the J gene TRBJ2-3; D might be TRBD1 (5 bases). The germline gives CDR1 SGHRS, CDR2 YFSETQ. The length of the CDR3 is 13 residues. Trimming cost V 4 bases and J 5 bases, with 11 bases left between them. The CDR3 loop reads CASSRQGEDTQYF. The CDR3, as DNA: TGCGCCAGCAGCCGTCAGGGTGAAGATACGCAGTATTTT.

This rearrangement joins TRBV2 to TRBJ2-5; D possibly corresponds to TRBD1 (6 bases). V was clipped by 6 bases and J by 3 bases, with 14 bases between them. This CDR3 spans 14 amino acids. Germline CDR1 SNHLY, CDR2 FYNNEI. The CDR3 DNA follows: TGTGCCAGCAGACTCAGGGGTCTGGAAGAGACCCAGTACTTC. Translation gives CASRLRGLEETQYF.

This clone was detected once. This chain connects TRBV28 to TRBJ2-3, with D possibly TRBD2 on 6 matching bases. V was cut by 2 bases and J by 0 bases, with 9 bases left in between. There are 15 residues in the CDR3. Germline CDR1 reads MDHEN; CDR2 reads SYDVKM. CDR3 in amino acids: CASSLVSGSTDTQYF. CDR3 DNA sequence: TGTGCCAGCAGTTTAGTGAGCGGGAGCACAGATACGCAGTATTTT.

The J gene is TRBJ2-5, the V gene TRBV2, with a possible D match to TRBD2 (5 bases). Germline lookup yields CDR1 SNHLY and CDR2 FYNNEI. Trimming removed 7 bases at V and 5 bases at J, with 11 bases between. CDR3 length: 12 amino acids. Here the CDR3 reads CASTGQRETQYF. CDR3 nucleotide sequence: TGTGCCAGCACTGGGCAGCGGGAGACCCAGTACTTC.

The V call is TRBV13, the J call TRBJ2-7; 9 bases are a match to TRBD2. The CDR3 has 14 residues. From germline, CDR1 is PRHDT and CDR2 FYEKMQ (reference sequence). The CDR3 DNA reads TGTGCTACTCGAGGGATCCTAGCGGGACACGAGCAGTACTTC. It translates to CATRGILAGHEQYF. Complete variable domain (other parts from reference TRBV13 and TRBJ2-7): AAGVIQSPRHLIKEKRETATLKCYPIPRHDTVYWYQQGPGQDPQFLISFYEKMQSDKGSIPDRFSAQQFSDYHSELNMSSLELGDSALYFCATRGILAGHEQYFGPGTRLTVT.

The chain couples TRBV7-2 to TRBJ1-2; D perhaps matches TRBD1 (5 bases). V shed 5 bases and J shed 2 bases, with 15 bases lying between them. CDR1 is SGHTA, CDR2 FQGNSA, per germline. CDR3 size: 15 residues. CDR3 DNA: TGTGCCAGCAGCGCTACAGGAGACCTCAACTATGGCTACACCTTC. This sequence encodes CASSATGDLNYGYTF.

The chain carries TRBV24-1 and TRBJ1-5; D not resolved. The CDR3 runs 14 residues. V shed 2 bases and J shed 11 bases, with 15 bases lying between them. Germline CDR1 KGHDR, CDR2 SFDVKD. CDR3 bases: TGTGCCACCAGTGATTCGGCCCGGACCGGGACCCAGCATTTT. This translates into CATSDSARTGTQHF.

The CDR3 coding sequence is TGCGCCAGCAGTCCCGGGACTAGCGGTCTCGGTGATACGCAGTATTTT. This sequence encodes CASSPGTSGLGDTQYF. This chain connects TRBV10-1 to TRBJ2-3; 11 bases fit TRBD2. The CDR3 covers 16 residues. Germline V gene sequence: CDR1 WNHNN, CDR2 SYGVQD (reference sequence). With 5 bases clipped from V and 6 bases from J, the junction kept 10 bases outside the gene matches.

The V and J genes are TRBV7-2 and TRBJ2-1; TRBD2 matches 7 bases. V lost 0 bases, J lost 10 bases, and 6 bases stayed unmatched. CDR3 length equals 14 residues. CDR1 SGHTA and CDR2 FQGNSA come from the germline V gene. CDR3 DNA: TGTGCCAGCAGCTTAGCGGGGGGAGGGTACGAGCAGTTCTTC. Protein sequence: CASSLAGGGYEQFF.

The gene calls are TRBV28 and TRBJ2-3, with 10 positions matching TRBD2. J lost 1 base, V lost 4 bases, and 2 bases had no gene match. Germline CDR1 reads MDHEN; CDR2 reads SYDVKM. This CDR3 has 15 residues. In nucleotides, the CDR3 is TGTGCCAGCAGTTCCGGACTAGCGGGCACAGATACGCAGTATTTT. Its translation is CASSSGLAGTDTQYF.

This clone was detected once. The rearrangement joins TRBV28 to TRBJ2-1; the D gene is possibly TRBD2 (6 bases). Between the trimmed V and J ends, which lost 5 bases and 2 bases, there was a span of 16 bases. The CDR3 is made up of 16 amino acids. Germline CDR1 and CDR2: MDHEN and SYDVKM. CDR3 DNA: TGTGCCAGCAGTCCGCCCTATAGCGGCACCTACAATGAGCAGTTCTTC. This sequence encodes CASSPPYSGTYNEQFF.

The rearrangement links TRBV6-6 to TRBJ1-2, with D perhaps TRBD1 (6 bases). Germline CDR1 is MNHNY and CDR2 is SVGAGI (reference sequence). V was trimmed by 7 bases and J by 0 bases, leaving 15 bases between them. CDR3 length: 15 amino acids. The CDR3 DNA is TGTGCCAGCACCAACGGGGGGGCAGCTAACTATGGCTACACCTTC. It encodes CASTNGGAANYGYTF.

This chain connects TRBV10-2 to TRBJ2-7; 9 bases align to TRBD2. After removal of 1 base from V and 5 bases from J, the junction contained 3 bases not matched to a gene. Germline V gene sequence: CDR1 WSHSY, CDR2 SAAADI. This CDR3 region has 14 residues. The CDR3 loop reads CASSELAGANEQYF. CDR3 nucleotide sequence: TGCGCCAGCAGTGAGTTAGCGGGAGCTAACGAGCAGTACTTC.

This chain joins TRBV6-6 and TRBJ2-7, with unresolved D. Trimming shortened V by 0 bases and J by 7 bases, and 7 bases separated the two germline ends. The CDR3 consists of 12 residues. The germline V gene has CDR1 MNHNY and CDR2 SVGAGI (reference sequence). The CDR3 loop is CASSYSSGEQYF. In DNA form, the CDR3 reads TGTGCCAGCAGTTACTCGTCCGGGGAGCAGTACTTC.

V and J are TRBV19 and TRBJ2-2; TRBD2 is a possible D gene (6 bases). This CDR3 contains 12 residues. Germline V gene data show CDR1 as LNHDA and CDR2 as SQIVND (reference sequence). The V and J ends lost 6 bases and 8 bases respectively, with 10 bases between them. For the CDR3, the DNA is TGTGCCAGTAGCGCGGGGCATGGGGAGCTGTTTTTT. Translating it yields CASSAGHGELFF.

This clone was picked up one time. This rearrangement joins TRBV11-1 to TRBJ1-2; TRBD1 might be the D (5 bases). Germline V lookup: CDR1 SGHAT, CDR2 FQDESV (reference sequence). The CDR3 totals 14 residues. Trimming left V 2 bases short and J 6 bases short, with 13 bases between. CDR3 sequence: CASSLYQGDHGYTF. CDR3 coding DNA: TGTGCCAGCAGCTTATATCAGGGTGACCATGGCTACACCTTC.

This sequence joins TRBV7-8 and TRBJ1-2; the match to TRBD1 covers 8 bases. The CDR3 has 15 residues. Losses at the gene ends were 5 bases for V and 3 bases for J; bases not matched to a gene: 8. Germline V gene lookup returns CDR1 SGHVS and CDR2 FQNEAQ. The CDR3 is CASSRYQGADYGYTF. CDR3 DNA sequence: TGTGCCAGCAGCCGATACCAGGGGGCGGACTATGGCTACACCTTC.

CDR3: CASSPPTGKKETQYF. The CDR3 DNA reads TGTGCCAGCTCACCACCGACGGGGAAAAAAGAGACCCAGTACTTC. This chain uses TRBV18 with TRBJ2-5; TRBD2 might be the D (5 bases). The germline CDR1 and CDR2 sequences are KGHSH and LQKENI. The CDR3 consists of 15 residues. V was shortened by 0 bases and J by 3 bases, with 11 bases between the two germline ends.

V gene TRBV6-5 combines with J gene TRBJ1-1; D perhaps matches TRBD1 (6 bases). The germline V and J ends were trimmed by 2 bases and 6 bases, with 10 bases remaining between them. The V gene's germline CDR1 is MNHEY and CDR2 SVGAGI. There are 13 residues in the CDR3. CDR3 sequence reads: CASSYSRGSEAFF. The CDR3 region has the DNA TGTGCCAGCAGTTACAGCAGGGGATCTGAAGCTTTCTTT.

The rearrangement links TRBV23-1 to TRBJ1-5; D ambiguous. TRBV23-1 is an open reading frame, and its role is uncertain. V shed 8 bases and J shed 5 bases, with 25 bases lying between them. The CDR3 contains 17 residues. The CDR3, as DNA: TGCGCCAGCGTCCTATTTGTCAAGGAGATGCCCCATCAGCCCCAGCATTTT. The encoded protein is CASVLFVKEMPHQPQHF.

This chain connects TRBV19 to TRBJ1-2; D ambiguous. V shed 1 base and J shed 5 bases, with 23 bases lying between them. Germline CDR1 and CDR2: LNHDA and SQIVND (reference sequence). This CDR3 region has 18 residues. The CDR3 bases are TGTGCCAGTAGTATAGGCGGCGGCGGGGTAGGTCGAAAATATGGCTACACCTTC. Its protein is CASSIGGGGVGRKYGYTF.